The source of this TCR beta chain is a study of T and B cells in COVID-19 patients. General study results and limits: Patients with COVID-19 reportedly showed strongly skewed T cell receptor beta variable and joining gene usage.

TRB rearrangements were amplified by multiplex PCR with BIOMED2 TRB-A/B primers. TCRdb independently ran MiXCR on the multiplex PCR reads; one entry per CDR3 protein. Of over 15,000 distinct CDR3 sequences in the sample, over 30% were seen once. Blood genomic DNA input for TRB amplification was roughly 250-500 ng. Per germline, CDR1 DFQATT and CDR2 SNEGSKA (reference sequence). This CDR3 is built from 13 residues. After removal of 7 bases from V and 5 bases from J, the junction contained 10 bases not matched to a gene. Comments on this clonotype: Its antigen is undetermined.

Source material: blood. This TCR was recovered from a human donor with active COVID-19. This sequence joins TRBV20-1 and TRBJ2-5; 7 nucleotides match TRBD2. The CDR3 nucleotides read TGCAGTGGGGTCGGGGGGAACGAGGAGACCCAGTACTTC. Protein product: CSGVGGNEETQYF.